A single count supports the clone carrying this TCR beta chain. Antigen unknown. Healthy and HIV-negative, the adult donors had no recent acute infections or vaccinations. Several immunoSEQ plates held equal portions of the genomic DNA taken from each subset. Some clones are missing from TCRdb's copy, which holds only in-frame ones; the method was immunoSEQ multiplex PCR. Of about 1 million clones in the sample, about 77% were seen once. The CDR3 consists of 13 residues. V shed 5 bases and J shed 5 bases, with 13 bases lying between them. Germline V CDR1 and CDR2: SGDLS, YYNGEE. The data derive from a study of shared clonotypes between healthy human individuals. The wider study: Each donor's CD8 memory used one plate, CD8 naive two, each CD4 subset three. Study-level results: Sampling covered blood only; tissue repertoires likely differ.

This receptor was taken from a man younger than 35 in good health. Sequencing used memory CD4+ T cells sorted from blood. The subset here: CD45RA-negative fraction. The chain carries TRBV9 and TRBJ1-2; D is uncertain. CDR3 sequence: CASSPTGLYGYTF. Here the CDR3 DNA reads TGTGCCAGCAGTCCGACGGGGTTATATGGCTACACCTTC.